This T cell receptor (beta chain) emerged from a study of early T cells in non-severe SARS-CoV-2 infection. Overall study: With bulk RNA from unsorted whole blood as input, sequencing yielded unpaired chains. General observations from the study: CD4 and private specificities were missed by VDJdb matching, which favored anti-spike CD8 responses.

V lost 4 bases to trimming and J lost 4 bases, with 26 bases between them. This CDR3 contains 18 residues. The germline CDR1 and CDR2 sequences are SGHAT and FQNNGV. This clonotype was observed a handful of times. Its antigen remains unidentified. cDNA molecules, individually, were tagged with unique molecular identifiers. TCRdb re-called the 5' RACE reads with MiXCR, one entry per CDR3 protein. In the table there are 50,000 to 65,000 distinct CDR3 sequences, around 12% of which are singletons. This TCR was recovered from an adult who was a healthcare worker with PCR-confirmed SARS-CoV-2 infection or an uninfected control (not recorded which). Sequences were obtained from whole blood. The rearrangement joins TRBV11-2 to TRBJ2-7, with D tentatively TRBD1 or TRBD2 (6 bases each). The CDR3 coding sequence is TGTGCCAGCAGCTCCTACGCCACGATCATGAGGGGGGATTACGAGCAGTACTTC. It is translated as CASSSYATIMRGDYEQYF.